The 18 T cell receptor beta chains presented below share a single source sample, sequenced in a study of cytomegalovirus exposure and HLA in healthy donors. The PCR employed 60 Vbeta primers together with 13 Jbeta primers. Measured with immunoSEQ multiplex PCR; TCRdb has only the in-frame clones, and not every one. The sample shows some 170,000 clones, approximately 79% of them seen only once. Sequencing used PBMCs. Receptor source: a man aged 35-49 years in good health and CMV-seropositive.

V is TRBV4-1 and J is TRBJ1-1, with 9 positions matching TRBD1. Trimming took 0 bases from V and 4 from J; bases not matched to a gene: 3. Germline loops: CDR1 MGHRA, CDR2 YSYEKL. The CDR3 extends over 15 amino acids. Here the CDR3 DNA reads TGCGCCAGCAGCCAAGACGGGACAGGGACCACTGAAGCTTTCTTT. It codes for CASSQDGTGTTEAFF.

The chain combines TRBV7-2 with TRBJ2-2; D perhaps matches TRBD1 (5 bases). The CDR3 spans 14 residues. V shed 5 bases and J shed 5 bases, with 12 bases lying between them. Germline assignment: CDR1 SGHTA and CDR2 FQGNSA. CDR3 amino acids: CASSLQRGTGELFF. CDR3 in DNA: TGTGCCAGCAGCCTCCAAAGGGGAACCGGGGAGCTGTTTTTT.

The chain employs TRBV5-6 and TRBJ2-4; 10 bases agree with TRBD2. CDR3 length: 15 residues. The germline V gene encodes CDR1 SGHDT and CDR2 YYEEEE. Unmatched junction bases numbered 13, after V lost 4 bases and J lost 12 bases. CDR3 in DNA: TGTGCCAGCAGCCCCACGCTAGCGGGAGCTGACACTCAGTACTTC. Its translation: CASSPTLAGADTQYF.

The chain has TRBV28 and TRBJ1-1; D is possibly TRBD1 (5 bases). V was pared by 8 bases and J by 0 bases, with 10 bases between. Germline V gives CDR1 MDHEN, CDR2 SYDVKM. This CDR3 contains 13 residues. The CDR3 here is CASLAGLNTEAFF. CDR3 sequence (DNA): TGTGCCAGCCTCGCGGGGCTGAACACTGAAGCTTTCTTT.

V usage is TRBV5-1 and J usage is TRBJ2-1, with TRBD2 as a possible D gene (5 bases). The CDR3 is 16 amino acids. Per germline, CDR1 SGHRS and CDR2 YFSETQ. V lost 0 bases and J lost 9, with 19 bases in between. CDR3 sequence (DNA): TGCGCCAGCAGCTTGGCCCCGGGAACTAGTGGCGGTGAGCAGTTCTTC. The encoded protein is CASSLAPGTSGGEQFF.

The chain employs TRBV30 and TRBJ1-5; a weak D match, TRBD1 (5 bases). CDR1 and CDR2 (germline): GTSNPN, SVGIG (reference sequence). V was clipped by 1 base and J by 1 base, with 14 bases between them. CDR3 size: 16 residues. The CDR3 coding sequence is TGTGCCTGGAGTGAGCCGGCAGGGCCCAGCAATCAGCCCCAGCATTTT. Its protein is CAWSEPAGPSNQPQHF.

V and J are TRBV4-1 and TRBJ2-2, with TRBD2 identical over 12 bases. V lost 3 bases, J lost 9 bases, and 5 bases stayed unmatched. The CDR3 runs to 15 residues. CDR1 and CDR2 from the germline V gene are MGHRA and YSYEKL. CDR3 residues: CASSHGLAGLRELFF. CDR3 in DNA: TGCGCCAGCAGCCACGGACTAGCGGGACTGAGGGAGCTGTTTTTT.

In the case of this clone: Compared with germline, one end of the junction differs, possibly owing to a read error. The chain links TRBV11-2 to TRBJ2-4; tentatively, D is TRBD2 (5 bases). The germline V gene has CDR1 SGHAT and CDR2 FQNNGV. This CDR3 comprises 18 residues. The CDR3, as DNA: TGTGCCAGCAGCCCCCTTGATTCCATCATTCTAGCCAAAAACAGTCAGTACTTC. It encodes CASSPLDSIILAKNSQYF.

This sequence joins TRBV19 and TRBJ1-3; D gene unclear. This CDR3 comprises 15 residues. V was shortened by 7 bases and J by 0 bases, with 13 bases between the two germline ends. CDR1 is LNHDA and CDR2 is SQIVND in the germline V gene (reference sequence). The CDR3 spells CASNGAARSGNTIYF. The CDR3 DNA reads as TGTGCCAGTAACGGAGCTGCCCGCTCTGGAAACACCATATATTTT.

The V and J genes are TRBV5-1 and TRBJ2-1; perhaps TRBD2 as D (6 bases). Germline assignment: CDR1 SGHRS and CDR2 YFSETQ. Trimming shortened V by 7 bases and J by 9 bases, and 14 bases separated the two germline ends. The CDR3 has 12 amino acids. The CDR3: CASRLGDFEQFF. The DNA of the CDR3 is TGCGCCAGCCGACTGGGGGACTTTGAGCAGTTCTTC.

This clone came up once. The chain links TRBV19 to TRBJ2-7; 11 bases align to TRBD2. The CDR3 length is 15 residues. Germline CDR1 LNHDA, CDR2 SQIVND (reference sequence). The V gene end was trimmed by 5 bases and the J gene end by 4 bases; junction bases not matched to a gene: 7. The CDR3 region has the DNA TGTGCCAGTAGTGGGCTAGCGGGAGGTGTGTACGAGCAGTACTTC. Translation: CASSGLAGGVYEQYF.

The V call is TRBV7-9, the J call TRBJ2-1, with TRBD2 matching 13 bases. V was pared by 7 bases and J by 9 bases, with 9 bases of the junction left unmatched. Germline loops: CDR1 SEHNR, CDR2 FQNEAQ (reference sequence). The CDR3 consists of 15 residues. DNA of the CDR3: TGTGCCAGCATGGGGGGACTAGCGGGGAGCGGTGAGCAGTTCTTC. Translated: CASMGGLAGSGEQFF.

V gene TRBV7-8 combines with J gene TRBJ2-7; 11 positions match TRBD2. Germline lookup yields CDR1 SGHVS and CDR2 FQNEAQ. The CDR3 has 15 residues. V lost 1 base, J lost 6 bases, and 5 bases stayed unmatched. CDR3: CASSLVASGRTEQYF. CDR3 nucleotide sequence: TGTGCCAGCAGCTTAGTCGCTAGCGGGAGGACCGAGCAGTACTTC.

V and J are TRBV7-2 and TRBJ2-1, with TRBD1 as a possible D gene (5 bases). The germline V and J ends were trimmed by 1 base and 5 bases, with 9 bases remaining between them. This CDR3 is built from 14 residues. Germline-derived CDR1 and CDR2 are SGHTA and FQGNSA. The CDR3 is CASSLGQSNNEQFF. In DNA, the CDR3 is TGTGCCAGCAGCTTAGGACAGAGCAACAATGAGCAGTTCTTC.

The chain is built from TRBV7-2 and TRBJ2-2; 14 bases agree with TRBD2. This CDR3 has 16 residues. The J segment lost 5 bases and the V segment lost 6 bases, leaving 5 bases of the junction unmatched. In germline, CDR1 is SGHTA, CDR2 FQGNSA. DNA of the CDR3: TGTGCCAGCAGAAGCGGGACTAGCGGGAGAACCGGGGAGCTGTTTTTT. Its translation: CASRSGTSGRTGELFF.

The rearrangement uses TRBV15 and TRBJ1-5; D not certain. This CDR3 region has 12 residues. Between the trimmed V and J ends, which lost 1 base and 4 bases, there was a span of 2 bases. The V gene's germline CDR1 is LNHNV and CDR2 YYDKDF (reference sequence). In nucleotides, the CDR3 is TGTGCCACCAGCAGAGCTAATCAGCCCCAGCATTTT. As protein: CATSRANQPQHF.

The genes are TRBV28 and TRBJ2-1; D possibly corresponds to TRBD2 (6 bases). Germline values: CDR1 MDHEN, CDR2 SYDVKM. This CDR3 spans 13 amino acids. V lost 7 bases, J lost 6 bases, and 13 bases lay in between. The CDR3 region is CASTFRTTNEQFF. As DNA, the CDR3 is TGTGCCAGCACCTTCAGGACTACCAATGAGCAGTTCTTC.

V and J are TRBV20-1 and TRBJ2-1, with D unresolved. The germline CDR1 and CDR2 sequences are DFQATT and SNEGSKA (reference sequence). There are 11 residues in the CDR3. Trimming pared 3 bases from V and 6 bases from J, leaving 6 bases between. CDR3 loop: CSASGSNEQFF. In nucleotides, the CDR3 is TGCAGTGCTAGCGGGTCCAATGAGCAGTTCTTC.